The 18 T cell receptor beta chains below come from one sample, sequenced in a study of blood T cell repertoires in COVID-19. Sequenced by immunoSEQ multiplex PCR; TCRdb stores in-frame clones only, minus some. The sample has about 120,000 clones, around 87% seen once; the top ten hold roughly 30%. Sample: peripheral blood. All receptors derive from a woman between 65 and 79 years old with acute or convalescent COVID-19.

The gene calls are TRBV10-1 and TRBJ1-1; TRBD1 aligns across 7 bases. In germline, CDR1 is WNHNN, CDR2 SYGVQD (reference sequence). The CDR3 is 17 amino acids. The V segment lost 0 bases and the J segment 0 bases; nucleotides outside the gene matches: 7. CDR3 in DNA: TGCGCCAGCAGTGAGTCCGCGACAGGGCCGTTGAACACTGAAGCTTTCTTT. Its protein is CASSESATGPLNTEAFF.

In its sample, this clone was seen once. The V gene is TRBV5-6, the J gene TRBJ1-4; no reliable D call. Germline V gives CDR1 SGHDT, CDR2 YYEEEE. The germline V and J ends were trimmed by 5 bases and 2 bases, with 4 bases remaining between them. This CDR3 spans 12 amino acids. For the CDR3, the DNA is TGTGCCAGCAGGAGTACTAATGAAAAACTGTTTTTT. Its translation: CASRSTNEKLFF.

This chain uses TRBV5-4 with TRBJ1-1, with TRBD1 as a possible D gene (6 bases). CDR3 length: 15 amino acids. V shed 2 bases and J shed 4 bases, with 15 bases lying between them. From germline, CDR1 is SGHNT and CDR2 YYREEE (reference sequence). The CDR3 spells CASSFGMGGGTEAFF. The CDR3, as DNA: TGTGCCAGCAGCTTCGGGATGGGAGGGGGCACTGAAGCTTTCTTT. Drawing the rest from reference TRBV5-4 and TRBJ1-1, the complete variable domain is ETGVTQSPTHLIKTRGQQVTLRCSSQSGHNTVSWYQQALGQGPQFIFQYYREEENGRGNFPPRFSGLQFPNYSSELNVNALELDDSALYLCASSFGMGGGTEAFFGQGTRLTVV.

The chain has TRBV9 and TRBJ2-3; D ambiguous. Germline lookup yields CDR1 SGDLS and CDR2 YYNGEE. This CDR3 spans 13 amino acids. V lost 5 bases to trimming and J lost 4 bases, with 11 bases between them. Here the CDR3 reads CASSNFAPDTQYF. CDR3 DNA sequence: TGTGCCAGCAGTAACTTTGCCCCAGATACGCAGTATTTT.

The genes are TRBV28 and TRBJ1-5; 7 nucleotides line up with TRBD1. The J segment lost 5 bases and the V segment lost 3 bases, leaving 7 bases of the junction unmatched. CDR3 length equals 15 residues. Germline CDR1 and CDR2: MDHEN and SYDVKM. In DNA form, the CDR3 reads TGTGCCAGCAGTTTTGTGGGACAGATGGATCAGCCCCAGCATTTT. Its protein is CASSFVGQMDQPQHF.

This clone appeared a single time. The chain is built from TRBV5-1 and TRBJ1-3; D not resolved. From germline, CDR1 is SGHRS and CDR2 YFSETQ. Trimming left V 0 bases short and J 4 bases short, with 5 bases between. The CDR3 is made up of 13 amino acids. The CDR3 DNA sequence: TGCGCCAGCAGCTTGGGCGGAGGAAACACCATATATTTT. Translation: CASSLGGGNTIYF.

This chain links TRBV24-1 with TRBJ2-6, with TRBD1 identical over 10 bases. J gave up 4 bases and V 3 bases, and 11 bases lay outside the gene matches. The CDR3 spans 19 residues. Per the germline V gene, CDR1 is KGHDR and CDR2 is SFDVKD. CDR3: CATSDPTPGTGVGANVLTF. As DNA, the CDR3 is TGTGCCACCAGTGATCCAACTCCCGGGACAGGGGTCGGGGCCAACGTCCTGACTTTC.

V gene TRBV6-2 or TRBV6-3 combines with J gene TRBJ2-7; D perhaps matches TRBD2 (6 bases). Germline values: CDR1 MNHEY, CDR2 SVGEGT. This CDR3 contains 13 residues. With 5 bases removed from V and 3 bases from J, the gap between germline ends came to 11 bases. The CDR3 DNA follows: TGTGCCAGCAGTAGGGGAGGACACTACGAGCAGTACTTC. Translation: CASSRGGHYEQYF.

The chain joins TRBV28 to TRBJ1-2; D is unclear. Germline V lookup: CDR1 MDHEN, CDR2 SYDVKM. CDR3 length: 13 amino acids. V shed 5 bases and J shed 4 bases, with 11 bases lying between them. CDR3 in amino acids: CASSPPSIYGYTF. CDR3 bases: TGTGCCAGCAGTCCCCCAAGCATCTATGGCTACACCTTC.

The J gene is TRBJ2-5, the V gene TRBV18; 7 bases match TRBD1. The CDR3 length is 14 residues. J gave up 7 bases and V 3 bases, and 8 bases lay outside the gene matches. The V gene's germline CDR1 is KGHSH and CDR2 LQKENI. The DNA for the CDR3 is TGTGCCAGCTCACCTGCGGCAGGGGGTGCGACCCAGTACTTC. Its protein product is CASSPAAGGATQYF.

Only one count was recorded for this clone. The rearrangement links TRBV6-5 to TRBJ1-5, with D hard to call. Germline CDR1 reads MNHEY; CDR2 reads SVGAGI. This CDR3 is built from 13 residues. The V end lost 6 bases, the J end lost 0 bases, and 6 bases lay between the germline ends. CDR3 coding DNA: TGTGCCAGCAGGGTAGATAGCAATCAGCCCCAGCATTTT. This encodes CASRVDSNQPQHF.

The chain uses TRBV19 and TRBJ2-1; D is possibly TRBD1 (5 bases). This CDR3 region has 12 residues. Looked up from germline, CDR1 is LNHDA and CDR2 is SQIVND (reference sequence). The ends were cut back, 9 bases at V and 3 bases at J, with 9 bases in the middle. CDR3 sequence: CASSDSYNEQFF. For the CDR3, the DNA is TGTGCCAGCTCCGACAGCTACAATGAGCAGTTCTTC.

The rearrangement uses TRBV7-3 and TRBJ2-5; D possibly corresponds to TRBD1 (5 bases). The germline CDR1 and CDR2 sequences are SGHTA and FQGTGA. The V gene lost 3 bases and the J gene lost 9 bases, with 11 bases spanning the gap. This CDR3 comprises 12 residues. The CDR3 DNA sequence: TGTGCCAGCAGCTTTTTCCAGGGTCCCCAGTACTTC. Translating it yields CASSFFQGPQYF.

The genes are TRBV6-4 and TRBJ2-5, with D perhaps matching TRBD1 (6 bases). The V end was cut by 3 bases, the J end by 2 bases, with 7 bases between. This CDR3 has 13 amino acids. Germline V gene lookup returns CDR1 MRHNA and CDR2 SNTAGT. The CDR3 here is CASSETGQETQYF. The CDR3 nucleotides read TGTGCCAGCAGTGAGACAGGTCAAGAGACCCAGTACTTC.

The rearrangement uses TRBV10-3 and TRBJ1-6; 7 bases line up with TRBD1. The V and J ends lost 6 bases and 5 bases, in that order; junction bases with no gene match: 4. The CDR3 loop spans 14 amino acids. In germline, CDR1 is ENHRY, CDR2 SYGVKD. The DNA of the CDR3 is TGTGCCATCAGGCGGGACAGAGATAATTCACCCCTCCACTTT. It yields the protein CAIRRDRDNSPLHF.

V gene TRBV25-1 combines with J gene TRBJ2-1; D gene ambiguous. With 3 bases removed from V and 4 bases from J, the gap between germline ends came to 19 bases. Germline CDR1 reads MGHDK; CDR2 reads SYGVNS. The CDR3 is 17 residues long. CDR3 coding DNA: TGTGCCAGCAGTGAGGCGGCGGCAGCCCGAACTTACAATGAGCAGTTCTTC. Translating gives CASSEAAAARTYNEQFF.

The chain employs TRBV7-2 and TRBJ1-2, with D possibly TRBD1 on 5 matching bases. The CDR3 totals 13 residues. Germline lookup yields CDR1 SGHTA and CDR2 FQGNSA. V dropped 7 bases and J dropped 8 bases, with 17 bases sitting between them. CDR3 loop: CASTLVSGRGYTF. The CDR3 DNA reads as TGTGCCAGCACCCTAGTCTCAGGGCGCGGCTACACCTTC.

This chain uses TRBV21-1 with TRBJ1-5; the table's D call TRBD1 went unverified against the DNA. TRBV21-1 is an annotated pseudogene. The CDR3 contains 17 residues. The CDR3 protein is CASSKVVEDRGCQPQHF. The CDR3 coding sequence is TGTGCCAGCAGCAAAGTCGTGGAGGACAGGGGTTGTCAGCCCCAGCATTTT.